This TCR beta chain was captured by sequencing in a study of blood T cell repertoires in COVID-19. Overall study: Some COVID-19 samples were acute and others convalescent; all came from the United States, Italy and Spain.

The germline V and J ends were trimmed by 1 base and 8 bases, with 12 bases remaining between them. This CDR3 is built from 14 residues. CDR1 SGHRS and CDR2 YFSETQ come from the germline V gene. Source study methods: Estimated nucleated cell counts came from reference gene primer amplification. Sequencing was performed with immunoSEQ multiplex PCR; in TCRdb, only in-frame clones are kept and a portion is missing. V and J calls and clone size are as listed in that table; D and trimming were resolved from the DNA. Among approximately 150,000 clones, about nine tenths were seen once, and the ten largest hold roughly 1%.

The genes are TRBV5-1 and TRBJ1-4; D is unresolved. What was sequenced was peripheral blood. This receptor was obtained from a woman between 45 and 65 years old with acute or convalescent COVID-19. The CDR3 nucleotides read TGCGCCAGCAGCTTGATTGGGCACCGGGAAAAACTGTTTTTT. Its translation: CASSLIGHREKLFF. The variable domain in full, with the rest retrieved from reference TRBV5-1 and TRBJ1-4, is KAGVTQTPRYLIKTRGQQVTLSCSPISGHRSVSWYQQTPGQGLQFLFEYFSETQRNKGNFPGRFSGRQFSNSRSEMNVSTLELGDSALYLCASSLIGHREKLFFGSGTQLSVL.